This is a list of T cell receptor beta chains from one sample in a study of cytomegalovirus exposure and HLA in healthy donors. Profiled with immunoSEQ multiplex PCR; TCRdb holds only in-frame clones, not every one. The sample holds 150,000 to 200,000 clones; 75% are singletons and the top ten take about 8%. The material sequenced was PBMCs. The receptors derive from a woman aged 35 to 49 in good health and CMV-seropositive. The CDR3 runs from the conserved cysteine through the conserved F or W. A D gene is named only where the DNA matches it firmly. For some rows the clone size is stated as once, few or many, or as a class when expanded; others skip it.

D gene	V gene	clone size	J gene	CDR3 DNA	CDR3 protein
TRBD1	TRBV19	-	TRBJ2-1	TGTGCCAGTAGTATCCAGGACAGGGGTTACAATGAGCAGTTCTTC	CASSIQDRGYNEQFF
TRBD2	TRBV11-2	-	TRBJ2-7	TGTGCCAGCAGCCGTAGCGGGAGTGGTTACGAGCAGTACTTC	CASSRSGSGYEQYF
-	TRBV10-3	-	TRBJ1-5	TGTGCCATCAGCAATACAGGGCATCAGCCCCAGCATTTT	CAISNTGHQPQHF
TRBD1	TRBV18	-	TRBJ1-3	TGTGCCAGCTCAGCTTCCGGGACAGGGCCCGAAAACACCATATATTTT	CASSASGTGPENTIYF
-	TRBV7-3	once	TRBJ1-3	TGTGCCAGCAGCCCCCGGGGGGATGGAAACACCATATATTTT	CASSPRGDGNTIYF
TRBD2	TRBV5-1	-	TRBJ2-5	TGCGCCAGCAGCACCCGGACTAGGTCTACAGAGACCCAGTACTTC	CASSTRTRSTETQYF
-	TRBV7-3	once	TRBJ2-3	TGTGCCAGCAGCTTCTCAGGCGGGCGCACAGATACGCAGTATTTT	CASSFSGGRTDTQYF
-	TRBV28	few	TRBJ1-2	TGTGCCAGCAACGTTAACTTGTATGGCTACACCTTC	CASNVNLYGYTF
TRBD2	TRBV2	-	TRBJ2-7	TGTGCCAGCAGGATCCGCGCGGGAGCCTACGAGCAGTACTTC	CASRIRAGAYEQYF
TRBD1	TRBV5-4	-	TRBJ2-1	TGTGCCAGCAGCTTTGGGACAGGGGGAGATGAGCAGTTCTTC	CASSFGTGGDEQFF
-	TRBV10-3	-	TRBJ2-7	TGTGCCATCAGTGCGCTCCCGGGAGCCGAGCAGTACTTC	CAISALPGAEQYF
-	TRBV19	-	TRBJ2-3	TGTGCCAGTAGTAAGGCGGGACGGAAAAATGTGTATACGCAGTATTTT	CASSKAGRKNVYTQYF
-	TRBV4-2	-	TRBJ1-4	TGTGCCAGCAGCCAAGCATTCCAGGGAAAACTGTTTTTT	CASSQAFQGKLFF
-	TRBV11-2	-	TRBJ2-7	TGTGCCGGCAGCTTTTTTGGGCAGGGAAACGAGCAGTACTTC	CAGSFFGQGNEQYF
-	TRBV28	few	TRBJ2-1	TGTGCCAGCATCAAGGGGTTCCCTTCCTACAATGAGCAGTTCTTC	CASIKGFPSYNEQFF
TRBD2	TRBV28	-	TRBJ2-1	TGTGCCAGCAGTTTTAGCGGGAGCTCCTACAATGAGCAGTTCTTC	CASSFSGSSYNEQFF
-	TRBV6-6	-	TRBJ2-7	TGTGCCAGCAGTTACTCCCAGGGCCGGACGTCCTACGAGCAGTACTTC	CASSYSQGRTSYEQYF
-	TRBV6-1	-	TRBJ1-5	TGTGCCAGCAGTGAAATGGACACCAACTATCAGCCCCAGCATTTT	CASSEMDTNYQPQHF
TRBD1	TRBV19	few	TRBJ2-7	TGTGCCAGTAGTTCTTGGACAGGGGGGTCCTACGAGCAGTACTTC	CASSSWTGGSYEQYF
-	TRBV29-1	-	TRBJ1-2	TGCAGCGTTGGACCAAGGAGGGGCCAGGGCTTTGGCTACACCTTC	CSVGPRRGQGFGYTF
TRBD1	TRBV29-1	-	TRBJ1-1	TGCAGCGTGGGTGGGACAGTGAACACTGAAGCTTTCTTT	CSVGGTVNTEAFF
-	TRBV27	-	TRBJ1-2	TGTGCCAGCAGTTTCCTTAGCTCAAACGGCTACACCTTC	CASSFLSSNGYTF
-	TRBV27	-	TRBJ2-2	TGTGCCAGCAGTTTACGGGTTAGCCGACCCACCGGGGAGCTGTTTTTT	CASSLRVSRPTGELFF
TRBD2	TRBV5-1	-	TRBJ2-3	TGCGCCAGCACCCGCGACTCAGCGGGAATCACAGATACGCAGTATTTT	CASTRDSAGITDTQYF
-	TRBV6-6	once	TRBJ2-2	TGTGCCAGCAGTTACTCGAGGAGGGATACCGGGGAGCTGTTTTTT	CASSYSRRDTGELFF
TRBD1	TRBV7-9	-	TRBJ1-1	TGTGCCAGCAGCTTAGGGGGGACAGGGGGAACTTTTGTAGCTTTCTTT	CASSLGGTGGTFVAFF
-	TRBV2	-	TRBJ2-7	TGTGCCAGCAGGAGAGACAGAAACGCCTACGAGCAGTACTTC	CASRRDRNAYEQYF
TRBD2	TRBV4-3	-	TRBJ2-3	TGCGCCAGCAGCCCCCGGGGGGGATGGACAGATACGCAGTATTTT	CASSPRGGWTDTQYF
TRBD2	TRBV28	-	TRBJ2-3	TGTGCCAGCAGTACGAAAGAAGGACTAGCAGTAAGCACAGATACGCAGTATTTT	CASSTKEGLAVSTDTQYF
TRBD1	TRBV2	-	TRBJ2-1	TGTGCCAGCAGTGACAAGGGGGCGCGAGAATACAATGAGCAGTTCTTC	CASSDKGAREYNEQFF
-	TRBV21-1	few	TRBJ1-6	TGTGCCAGCAGCAAAGCGCCCCCACGGGACTCCCTGTGTTACACCTATAATTCACCCCTCCACTTT	CASSKAPPRDSLCYTYNSPLHF
-	TRBV9	-	TRBJ1-1	TGTGCCAGCAGCTTCCTAAACGGGTTGAACACTGAAGCTTTCTTT	CASSFLNGLNTEAFF
-	TRBV4-3	-	TRBJ2-6	TGCGCCAGCAGCCAAGCGGGCTCTGGGGCCAACGTCCTGACTTTC	CASSQAGSGANVLTF
-	TRBV19	-	TRBJ2-1	TGTGCCAGTGGCGGGTCCTCCTACAATGAGCAGTTCTTC	CASGGSSYNEQFF
TRBD2	TRBV11-3	-	TRBJ2-1	TGTGCCAGCAGCTTCAGCGGGAGGTCAGGTAGGAATGAGCAGTTCTTC	CASSFSGRSGRNEQFF
TRBD2	TRBV19	-	TRBJ2-5	TGTGCCAGTAGCCAAGCGGGAGTCGGAGAGACCCAGTACTTC	CASSQAGVGETQYF
TRBD1	TRBV29-1	-	TRBJ1-1	TGCAGCGTTGAGGGACAGGGATCGGTCGAAGCTTTCTTT	CSVEGQGSVEAFF
-	TRBV6-4	-	TRBJ1-5	TGTGCCAGCAGTGCGGCTAATGGGACTGAACCGCCACTTCAGCCCCAGCATTTT	CASSAANGTEPPLQPQHF
TRBD1	TRBV11-2	-	TRBJ1-2	TGTGCCAGCAGCATGGACAGGGGGTTGGACTCGGGAAGCTACACCTTC	CASSMDRGLDSGSYTF
TRBD1	TRBV5-6	-	TRBJ2-7	TGTGCCAGCAGCCAGACCGGCAGGGGGCGGTACGAGCAGTACTTC	CASSQTGRGRYEQYF
-	TRBV25-1	few	TRBJ1-1	TGTGCCAGCAGTGGGTCCGCGGAAAGGCGTGAAGCTTTCTTT	CASSGSAERREAFF
-	TRBV6-6	-	TRBJ1-1	TGTGCCAGCAGTTACTCGAGTCTGAACACTGAAGCTTTCTTT	CASSYSSLNTEAFF
-	TRBV7-2	-	TRBJ1-1	TGTGCCAGCAGCTTTGGAGGAAGTGAGGCTGAAGCTTTCTTT	CASSFGGSEAEAFF
TRBD1	TRBV5-8	once	TRBJ2-1	TGTGCCAGCCCCGAACAGGGGCGGGTTACCGTGGAGCAGTTCTTC	CASPEQGRVTVEQFF
-	TRBV4-1	-	TRBJ2-7	TGCGCCAGCAGCCAAGATGGCCAGGGCACCTACGAGCAGTACTTC	CASSQDGQGTYEQYF
TRBD2	TRBV7-3	-	TRBJ2-7	TGTGCCAGCAGCCCGAACCTTAGCGGGAGTGGCGAGCAGTACTTC	CASSPNLSGSGEQYF
TRBD1	TRBV7-9	-	TRBJ1-1	TGTGCCAGCAGCTTGTCCGACAGGGGTGGTGGAGCTTTCTTT	CASSLSDRGGGAFF
-	TRBV6-6	-	TRBJ2-7	TGTGCCAGCAGTGGTAGCGGAACTACTTTATACGAGCAGTACTTC	CASSGSGTTLYEQYF
-	TRBV28	-	TRBJ1-2	TGTGCCAGCAGTCCCTCCGGCGTTGGCAGGGGTGGCTACACCTTC	CASSPSGVGRGGYTF
-	TRBV27	few	TRBJ2-2	TGTGCCAGCAGTTGGGACGGGGGTAACACCGGGGAGCTGTTTTTT	CASSWDGGNTGELFF
-	TRBV25-1	-	TRBJ2-7	TGTGCCAGCAGTGATAGGGGTCCGACAGGAACCTACGAGCAGTACTTC	CASSDRGPTGTYEQYF
TRBD2	TRBV15	-	TRBJ2-7	TGTGCCACCAGCAGAGATTACGGCCTAGCGGAGGGGGAGCAGTACTTC	CATSRDYGLAEGEQYF
TRBD2	TRBV29-1	-	TRBJ2-3	TGCAGCGTTGAAAAGTCAGGGCTAGCGGGAGGTGCAGATACGCAGTATTTT	CSVEKSGLAGGADTQYF
TRBD1	TRBV28	-	TRBJ2-7	TGTGCCAGCAGTTACCGACAGGGTCGAGAGTACGAGCAGTACTTC	CASSYRQGREYEQYF
TRBD2	TRBV27	-	TRBJ2-1	TGTGCCAGCAGCTTCGCGGGACTAGCGGGAGAGGGTGAGCAGTTCTTC	CASSFAGLAGEGEQFF
TRBD2	TRBV30	-	TRBJ2-7	TGTGCCTGGCATAAACCTTACCCCGGGACTAGCGGCGAGCAGTACTTC	CAWHKPYPGTSGEQYF
-	TRBV6-1	-	TRBJ2-1	TGTGCCACCTCCGGTATGCGGCACAATGAGCAGTTCTTC	CATSGMRHNEQFF
TRBD2	TRBV10-2	-	TRBJ2-5	TGCGCCAGCACCCGGACTAGCGGAGCGGGAGAGACCCAGTACTTC	CASTRTSGAGETQYF
-	TRBV6-1	once	TRBJ1-5	TGTGCCTCCGATAGGAACAGGGTCCCCCAGCCCCAGCATTTT	CASDRNRVPQPQHF
-	TRBV7-2	once	TRBJ2-1	TGTGCCAGCAGCTTATTGGTAGCGGCCCCCCTGTTCTTC	CASSLLVAAPLFF